The clone carrying this TCR beta chain was counted a single time. The sample belongs to a study of shared T cell receptors in the human thymus. Germline CDR1 reads MGHRA; CDR2 reads YSYEKL. Between the trimmed V and J ends, which lost 0 bases and 6 bases, there was a span of 8 bases. The CDR3 loop spans 14 amino acids. Measured with immunoSEQ multiplex PCR; TCRdb has only the in-frame clones, and not every one. The sample shows approximately 730,000 clones, 75% to 90% of them seen only once. These same data were also listed under a study on human thymus T cells. From that second work: Resections were taken during corrective heart surgery, and the thymus tissue came from these.

The TCR sequence derives from a girl in the first two years of life with a congenital heart defect. The V and J genes are TRBV4-1 and TRBJ2-2; D gene unclear. The sequenced sample was thymocytes. The CDR3 here is CASSQEAGSGELFF. DNA for the CDR3: TGCGCCAGCAGCCAAGAGGCAGGCTCCGGGGAGCTGTTTTTT.